This entry is about one T cell receptor (beta chain). The data belong to a study of blood T cell repertoires in COVID-19. For the study at large: Sites in the United States, Italy and Spain provided acute and convalescent COVID-19 samples. T cells, B-cell-depleted T cells, or PBMCs provided the cDNA or gDNA that served as material.

The CDR3 extends over 14 amino acids. Per the germline V gene, CDR1 is SGHNT and CDR2 is YYREEE (reference sequence). Germline trimming cut 4 bases from V and 6 bases from J; bases unmatched to any gene: 8. In the original analysis: Estimation of nucleated cell counts relied on the amplification of reference gene primers. TCRdb's copy holds only in-frame clones and misses some; the assay was immunoSEQ multiplex PCR. D and trimming were read from the DNA, whereas the V and J calls and clone size are those reported in that table. The sample includes 150,000 to 200,000 clones, 85% to 90% seen only once; the top ten take under 5%.

The source material was peripheral blood. The receptor was isolated from a human donor in a cohort sampled during active COVID-19. The V gene is TRBV5-4, the J gene TRBJ2-3, with 7 bases matching TRBD2. The CDR3: CASSPGSSGDTQYF. CDR3 nucleotides: TGTGCCAGCAGCCCCGGTTCTAGCGGCGATACGCAGTATTTT. Based on the CDR3 plus reference TRBV5-4 and TRBJ2-3, the full variable domain is ETGVTQSPTHLIKTRGQQVTLRCSSQSGHNTVSWYQQALGQGPQFIFQYYREEENGRGNFPPRFSGLQFPNYSSELNVNALELDDSALYLCASSPGSSGDTQYFGPGTRLTVL.